The next 23 T cell receptor beta chains were all read from a single sample in a study of shared clonotypes between healthy human individuals. Produced via immunoSEQ multiplex PCR; TCRdb's table is partial and in-frame only. Of roughly 2.1 million clones in the sample, just over 90% are singletons; the top ten hold under 2%. Cells designated naive CD8 were CD45RO-negative and were positively selected for CCR7, with terminally differentiated effector memory CD45RA+ cells excluded. The specimen sequenced was naive CD8+ T cells from PBMCs. These receptor sequences come from a young man in good health. Some clones in this sample may be carry-over from other donors' samples.

V gene TRBV27 combines with J gene TRBJ2-7; 9 bases map to TRBD1. Germline lookup yields CDR1 MNHEY and CDR2 SMNVEV (reference sequence). V lost 2 bases, J lost 6 bases, and 5 bases stayed unmatched. The CDR3 is 14 residues long. The CDR3 DNA is TGTGCCAGCAGTTTAAGGGGACAGGGAGGCGAGCAGTACTTC. Its protein product is CASSLRGQGGEQYF.

The rearrangement uses TRBV27 and TRBJ1-2, with D tentatively TRBD1 (5 bases). The CDR3 loop spans 15 amino acids. Germline values: CDR1 MNHEY, CDR2 SMNVEV (reference sequence). V was shortened by 0 bases and J by 4 bases, with 12 bases between the two germline ends. CDR3: CASSLSRGAGYGYTF. In DNA, the CDR3 is TGTGCCAGCAGTTTATCCCGGGGCGCGGGCTATGGCTACACCTTC.

The chain has TRBV4-2 and TRBJ2-7, with 8 bases aligning to TRBD2. The CDR3 is 15 residues long. From germline, CDR1 is LGHNA and CDR2 YNFKEQ. Losses at the gene ends were 1 base for V and 5 bases for J; bases not matched to a gene: 7. The CDR3 loop is CASSQVYRLAHEQYF. In DNA form, the CDR3 reads TGTGCCAGCAGCCAAGTCTATCGACTAGCGCACGAGCAGTACTTC.

The rearrangement uses TRBV5-8 and TRBJ1-5; TRBD1 is a possible D gene (5 bases). There are 15 residues in the CDR3. Deletions cut 4 bases from V and 3 bases from J, with 14 bases between. Germline CDR1 and CDR2: SGHTS and YDEGEE. The CDR3: CASSLVTVPNQPQHF. The CDR3 nucleotides read TGTGCCAGCAGCCTAGTGACAGTGCCCAATCAGCCCCAGCATTTT. Drawing the rest from reference TRBV5-8 and TRBJ1-5, the complete variable domain is EAGVTQSPTHLIKTRGQQATLRCSPISGHTSVYWYQQALGLGLQFLLWYDEGEERNRGNFPPRFSGRQFPNYSSELNVNALELEDSALYLCASSLVTVPNQPQHFGDGTRLSIL.

The chain has TRBV29-1 and TRBJ1-3; 8 bases map to TRBD1. CDR1 and CDR2 (germline): SQVTM, ANQGSEA. Trimming at V came to 7 bases and at J to 3 bases, leaving 14 bases not matched to a gene. The CDR3 has 16 residues. The CDR3 nucleotides read TGCAGCGGCCTTTATACAGGGGGTTCATTTGGAAACACCATATATTTT. It encodes CSGLYTGGSFGNTIYF.

This clone has just a few counts. This rearrangement joins TRBV6-5 to TRBJ1-1; D gene uncertain. The CDR3 sequence is 12 residues long. V dropped 6 bases and J dropped 3 bases, with 8 bases sitting between them. Per the germline V gene, CDR1 is MNHEY and CDR2 is SVGAGI. Here the CDR3 reads CASSPPDTEAFF. The CDR3 coding sequence is TGTGCCAGCAGCCCGCCTGACACTGAAGCTTTCTTT.

The chain has TRBV4-3 and TRBJ2-7, with D maybe TRBD2 (7 bases). V was pared by 3 bases and J by 6 bases, with 18 bases between. CDR1 is LGHNA and CDR2 is YSLEER in the germline V gene. The CDR3 runs 15 residues. CDR3 amino acids: CASSHLRGGLVEQYF. CDR3 bases: TGCGCCAGCAGCCACCTGAGGGGGGGGTTGGTCGAGCAGTACTTC.

The chain links TRBV27 to TRBJ1-5; 10 positions agree with TRBD1. The trim removed 3 bases at V and 6 bases at J, leaving 5 bases unmatched. The CDR3 totals 15 residues. Germline V gene lookup returns CDR1 MNHEY and CDR2 SMNVEV (reference sequence). The CDR3 loop reads CASSFGQGVVQPQHF. Here the CDR3 DNA reads TGTGCCAGCAGTTTTGGACAGGGGGTGGTTCAGCCCCAGCATTTT.

Of note for this clone: This specimen includes other DNA sequences encoding the same CDR3. CDR3 sequence reads: CASSFLLAGGTDTQYF. The CDR3 DNA is TGTGCCAGCAGTTTCCTACTAGCGGGAGGGACAGATACGCAGTATTTT. The genes are TRBV27 and TRBJ2-3; 13 bases fit TRBD2. CDR1 is MNHEY and CDR2 is SMNVEV in the germline V gene (reference sequence). The CDR3 totals 16 residues. V shed 3 bases, J shed 3 bases, and the junction held 3 bases outside the gene matches.

The chain is built from TRBV11-2 and TRBJ2-1; 11 bases are shared with TRBD2. The germline gives CDR1 SGHAT, CDR2 FQNNGV. CDR3 size: 15 residues. With V trimmed by 5 bases and J by 5 bases, 5 bases remained unmatched. The CDR3 spells CASSTGLAENNEQFF. As DNA, the CDR3 is TGTGCCAGCAGCACGGGACTAGCGGAGAACAATGAGCAGTTCTTC. Looking up the rest from reference TRBV11-2 and TRBJ2-1 gives the full variable domain: EAGVAQSPRYKIIEKRQSVAFWCNPISGHATLYWYQQILGQGPKLLIQFQNNGVVDDSQLPKDRFSAERLKGVDSTLKIQPAKLEDSAVYLCASSTGLAENNEQFFGPGTRLTVL.

The chain uses TRBV27 and TRBJ2-7; either TRBD1 or TRBD2 may supply D (7 bases each). From germline, CDR1 is MNHEY and CDR2 SMNVEV (reference sequence). This CDR3 region has 14 residues. Between the trimmed V and J ends, which lost 7 bases and 6 bases, there was a span of 19 bases. The CDR3 reads CASTQGGNHGEQYF. Written as DNA, the CDR3 is TGTGCCAGCACCCAGGGGGGGAATCACGGCGAGCAGTACTTC.

This sequence joins TRBV7-6 and TRBJ2-3, with D perhaps TRBD1 or TRBD2 (5 bases each). CDR1 SGHVS and CDR2 FNYEAQ come from the germline V gene. The CDR3 has 16 residues. V gave up 4 bases and J gave up 2 bases, with 16 bases separating them. The CDR3 loop reads CASSSRPGTTTDTQYF. The CDR3, as DNA: TGTGCCAGCAGCTCACGCCCCGGGACGACCACAGATACGCAGTATTTT.

The V gene is TRBV11-3, the J gene TRBJ2-2; D uncertain. V was cut by 0 bases and J by 0 bases, with 14 bases left in between. Germline loops: CDR1 SGHNT, CDR2 YENEEA. The CDR3 contains 18 residues. The DNA of the CDR3 is TGTGCCAGCAGCTTAGAAGTCCTCGGTAGGACGAACACCGGGGAGCTGTTTTTT. It translates to CASSLEVLGRTNTGELFF.

The chain has TRBV28 and TRBJ2-6; no clear D gene. The V gene lost 4 bases and the J gene lost 0 bases, with 16 bases spanning the gap. The germline V gene has CDR1 MDHEN and CDR2 SYDVKM. The CDR3 totals 18 residues. The CDR3 DNA reads TGTGCCAGCAGTTCCCGGAAGGCCCCGGTCTCTGGGGCCAACGTCCTGACTTTC. Translating it yields CASSSRKAPVSGANVLTF.

There are a few counts of this clone. V is TRBV29-1 and J is TRBJ1-3, with D uncertain. Per germline, CDR1 SQVTM and CDR2 ANQGSEA. The CDR3 is 11 residues long. The V gene lost 5 bases and the J gene lost 6 bases, with 8 bases spanning the gap. CDR3 nucleotides: TGCAGCGTTCGGCGCCAAAACACCATATATTTT. This encodes CSVRRQNTIYF.

The chain joins TRBV27 to TRBJ2-1, with TRBD2 identical over 10 bases. V gave up 4 bases and J gave up 14 bases; unmatched junction bases: 5. The CDR3 contains 12 residues. Germline CDR1 reads MNHEY; CDR2 reads SMNVEV (reference sequence). CDR3 in DNA: TGTGCCAGCAGTTGGGGAAGCGGGAGGGAGTTCTTC. Its protein product is CASSWGSGREFF.

The rearrangement joins TRBV27 to TRBJ2-1; no clear D gene. V was shortened by 10 bases and J by 7 bases, with 11 bases between the two germline ends. The germline V gene encodes CDR1 MNHEY and CDR2 SMNVEV (reference sequence). The CDR3 runs to 11 residues. This CDR3 reads CATHTFNEQFF. CDR3 nucleotides: TGTGCCACCCATACCTTTAATGAGCAGTTCTTC.

With regard to this clone: The sample has other DNA sequences that encode this CDR3 too. V usage is TRBV28 and J usage is TRBJ2-7, with D unresolved. V shed 6 bases and J shed 2 bases, with 8 bases lying between them. The CDR3 has 12 residues. From germline, CDR1 is MDHEN and CDR2 SYDVKM. CDR3 nucleotides: TGTGCCAGCAGCCCCCCGGCCTACGAGCAGTACTTC. Residues: CASSPPAYEQYF.

The gene calls are TRBV27 and TRBJ2-7; possible D gene TRBD2, 6 bases. This CDR3 contains 14 residues. CDR1 is MNHEY and CDR2 is SMNVEV in the germline V gene (reference sequence). V was clipped by 3 bases and J by 2 bases, with 11 bases between them. The CDR3 spells CASSLYGSTYEQYF. The CDR3 DNA reads as TGTGCCAGCAGTTTGTACGGGAGCACCTACGAGCAGTACTTC.

The rearrangement uses TRBV6-1 and TRBJ2-3; 8 bases agree with TRBD2. Unmatched junction bases numbered 9, after V lost 2 bases and J lost 5 bases. In germline, CDR1 is MNHNS, CDR2 SASEGT. This CDR3 is built from 16 residues. Here the CDR3 reads CASSEIQREFEDTQYF. In DNA form, the CDR3 reads TGTGCCAGCAGTGAAATTCAGCGGGAGTTCGAAGATACGCAGTATTTT.

V is TRBV19 and J is TRBJ1-1; D unresolved. V gave up 8 bases and J gave up 1 base, with 11 bases separating them. Per the germline V gene, CDR1 is LNHDA and CDR2 is SQIVND (reference sequence). The CDR3 is 13 amino acids. DNA for the CDR3: TGTGCCAGTGGGTCCTGGAGGAACACTGAAGCTTTCTTT. This gives the protein CASGSWRNTEAFF.

The chain is built from TRBV4-1 and TRBJ2-3; 7 bases match TRBD2. This CDR3 region has 16 residues. Germline V lookup: CDR1 MGHRA, CDR2 YSYEKL. V lost 4 bases and J lost 3; bases outside the gene matches: 10. CDR3 bases: TGCGCCAGCAGCCCTACCGGCGGGGGTGGAACAGATACGCAGTATTTT. This translates into CASSPTGGGGTDTQYF.

The chain couples TRBV6-6 to TRBJ1-4; unclear D gene. The CDR3 has 15 amino acids. The germline CDR1 and CDR2 sequences are MNHNY and SVGAGI (reference sequence). V dropped 8 bases and J dropped 3 bases, with 16 bases sitting between them. The CDR3 sequence: CASSPSSMANEKLFF. In nucleotides, the CDR3 is TGTGCCAGCTCACCCTCATCCATGGCTAATGAAAAACTGTTTTTT.